This T cell receptor beta chain was retrieved from a study of blood T cell repertoires in COVID-19. Background on the study: Acute and convalescent COVID-19 specimens originated in the United States, Italy and Spain.

Participants' reported clinical history set cohort assignment. Per the authors' pipeline: Scientists estimated how many nucleated cells there were by amplifying reference gene primers. The method was immunoSEQ multiplex PCR; TCRdb's version includes in-frame clones alone and lacks a portion of them. Clonal size and the V and J genes are those of that table, whereas D and trimming came from the DNA. The table has some 260,000 clones, around 86% seen once. The CDR3 spans 17 residues. The TCR was taken from a man in his forties or fifties who had recovered from COVID-19. Input material: PBMCs or T cells enriched from blood (not recorded which). The chain uses TRBV21-1 and TRBJ2-7; TRBD1 is taken as the D call from the table, unchecked against the DNA. TRBV21-1 is a pseudogene locus. CDR3 residues: CASSKVAWQAKVYEQYF. For the CDR3, the DNA is TGTGCCAGCAGCAAAGTGGCGTGGCAGGCAAAAGTCTACGAGCAGTACTTC.